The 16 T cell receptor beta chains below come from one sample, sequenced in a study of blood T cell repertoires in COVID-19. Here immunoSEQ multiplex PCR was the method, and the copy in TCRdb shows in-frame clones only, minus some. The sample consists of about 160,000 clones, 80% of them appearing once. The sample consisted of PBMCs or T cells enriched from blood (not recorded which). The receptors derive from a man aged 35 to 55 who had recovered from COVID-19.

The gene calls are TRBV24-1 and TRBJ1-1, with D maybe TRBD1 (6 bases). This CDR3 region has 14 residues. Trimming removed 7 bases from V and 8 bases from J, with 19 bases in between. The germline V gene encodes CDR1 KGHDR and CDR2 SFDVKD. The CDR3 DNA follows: TGTGCCACCAGGGCAGGGGCCTACCCGACGGAAGCTTTCTTT. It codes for CATRAGAYPTEAFF.

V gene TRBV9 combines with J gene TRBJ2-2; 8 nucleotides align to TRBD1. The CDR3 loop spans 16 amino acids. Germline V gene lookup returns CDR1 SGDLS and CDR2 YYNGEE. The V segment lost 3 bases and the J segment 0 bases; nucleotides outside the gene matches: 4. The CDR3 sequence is CASSAQGDANTGELFF. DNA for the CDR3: TGTGCCAGCAGCGCACAGGGGGACGCGAACACCGGGGAGCTGTTTTTT. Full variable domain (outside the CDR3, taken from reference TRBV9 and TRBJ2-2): DSGVTQTPKHLITATGQRVTLRCSPRSGDLSVYWYQQSLDQGLQFLIQYYNGEERAKGNILERFSAQQFPDLHSELNLSSLELGDSALYFCASSAQGDANTGELFFGEGSRLTVL.

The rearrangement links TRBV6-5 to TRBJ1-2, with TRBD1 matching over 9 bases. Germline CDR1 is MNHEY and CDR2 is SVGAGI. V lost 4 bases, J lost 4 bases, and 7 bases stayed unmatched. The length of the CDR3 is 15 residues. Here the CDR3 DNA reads TGTGCCAGCAGTTCATCGGGACAGGGAAGCTATGGCTACACCTTC. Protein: CASSSSGQGSYGYTF.

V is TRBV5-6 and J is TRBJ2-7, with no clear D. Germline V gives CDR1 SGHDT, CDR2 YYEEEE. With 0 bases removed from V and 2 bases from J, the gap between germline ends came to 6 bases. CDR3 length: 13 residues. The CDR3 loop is CASSLGGTYEQYF. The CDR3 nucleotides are TGTGCCAGCAGCTTGGGAGGAACCTACGAGCAGTACTTC.

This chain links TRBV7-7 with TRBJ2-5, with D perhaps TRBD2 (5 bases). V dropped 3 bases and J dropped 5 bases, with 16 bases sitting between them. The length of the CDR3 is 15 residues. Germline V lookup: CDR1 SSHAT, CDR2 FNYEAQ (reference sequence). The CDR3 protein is CASSFGMGGQETQYF. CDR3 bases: TGTGCCAGCAGCTTCGGGATGGGTGGTCAGGAGACCCAGTACTTC.

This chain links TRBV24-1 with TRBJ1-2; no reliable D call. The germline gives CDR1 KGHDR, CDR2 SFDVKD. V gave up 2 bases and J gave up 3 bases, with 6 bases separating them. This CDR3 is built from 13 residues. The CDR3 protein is CATSDWGDYGYTF. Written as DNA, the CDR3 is TGTGCCACCAGTGATTGGGGAGACTATGGCTACACCTTC.

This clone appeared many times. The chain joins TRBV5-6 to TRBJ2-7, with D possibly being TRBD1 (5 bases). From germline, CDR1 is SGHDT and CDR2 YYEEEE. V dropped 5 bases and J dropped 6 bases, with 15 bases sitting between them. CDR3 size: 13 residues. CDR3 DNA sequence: TGTGCCAGCAGTTATCAGGGTGCCCGCGAGCAGTACTTC. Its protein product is CASSYQGAREQYF. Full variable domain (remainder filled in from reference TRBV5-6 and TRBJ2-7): DAGVTQSPTHLIKTRGQQVTLRCSPKSGHDTVSWYQQALGQGPQFIFQYYEEEERQRGNFPDRFSGHQFPNYSSELNVNALLLGDSALYLCASSYQGAREQYFGPGTRLTVT.

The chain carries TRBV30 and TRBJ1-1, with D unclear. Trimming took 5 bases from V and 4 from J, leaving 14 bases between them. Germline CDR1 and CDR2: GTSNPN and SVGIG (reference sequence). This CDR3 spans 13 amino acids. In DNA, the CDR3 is TGTGCCTGGGTGAGGAGCTCGAGCACTGAAGCTTTCTTT. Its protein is CAWVRSSSTEAFF.

CDR3 bases: TGTGCCAGCAGCTTCCCACAGGGTCGTGGCTACACCTTC. Its translation: CASSFPQGRGYTF. This chain joins TRBV11-2 and TRBJ1-2, with D perhaps TRBD1 (6 bases). The V end was cut by 3 bases, the J end by 7 bases, with 12 bases between. The CDR3 runs to 13 residues. Germline lookup yields CDR1 SGHAT and CDR2 FQNNGV.

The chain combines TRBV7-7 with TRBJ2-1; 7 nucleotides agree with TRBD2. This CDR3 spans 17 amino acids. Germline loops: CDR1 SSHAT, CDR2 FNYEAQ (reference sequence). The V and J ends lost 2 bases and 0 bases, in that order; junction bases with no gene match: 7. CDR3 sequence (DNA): TGTGCCAGCAGCTTATTAGCGGGTACCATCTCCTACAATGAGCAGTTCTTC. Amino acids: CASSLLAGTISYNEQFF.

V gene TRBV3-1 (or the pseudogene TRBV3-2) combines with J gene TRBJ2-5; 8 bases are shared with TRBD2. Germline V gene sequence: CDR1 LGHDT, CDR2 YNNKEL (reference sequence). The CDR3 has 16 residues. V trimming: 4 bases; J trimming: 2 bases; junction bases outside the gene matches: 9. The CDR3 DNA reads TGTGCCAGCAGCCGAAGGAGCGGGGGACTTCAAGAGACCCAGTACTTC. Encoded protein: CASSRRSGGLQETQYF.

Here the CDR3 DNA reads TGTGCCAGCAGCATAAGACAGGGAACAGATACGCAGTATTTT. The encoded protein is CASSIRQGTDTQYF. The rearrangement links TRBV5-8 to TRBJ2-3; 7 nucleotides align to TRBD1. Germline V gene sequence: CDR1 SGHTS, CDR2 YDEGEE. After removal of 4 bases from V and 3 bases from J, the junction contained 5 bases not matched to a gene. CDR3 length: 14 amino acids.

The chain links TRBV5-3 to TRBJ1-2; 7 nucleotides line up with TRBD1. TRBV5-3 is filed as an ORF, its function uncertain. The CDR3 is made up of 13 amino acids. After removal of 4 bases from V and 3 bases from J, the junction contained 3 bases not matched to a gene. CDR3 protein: CARSTTGDYGYTF. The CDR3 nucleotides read TGTGCCAGAAGCACTACAGGGGACTATGGCTACACCTTC.

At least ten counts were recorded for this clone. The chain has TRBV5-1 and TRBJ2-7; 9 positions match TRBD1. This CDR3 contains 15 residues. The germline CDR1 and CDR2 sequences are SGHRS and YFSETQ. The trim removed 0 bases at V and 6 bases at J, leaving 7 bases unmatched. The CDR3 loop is CASSLGGTGSGEQYV. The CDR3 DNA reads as TGCGCCAGCAGCTTGGGGGGGACAGGGTCCGGCGAGCAGTACGTC.

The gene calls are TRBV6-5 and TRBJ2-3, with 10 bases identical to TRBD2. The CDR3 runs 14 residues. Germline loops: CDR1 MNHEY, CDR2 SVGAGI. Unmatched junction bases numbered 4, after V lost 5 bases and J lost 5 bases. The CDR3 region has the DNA TGTGCCAGCAGTAGCGGGGGGGCGAAAGATACGCAGTATTTT. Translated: CASSSGGAKDTQYF.

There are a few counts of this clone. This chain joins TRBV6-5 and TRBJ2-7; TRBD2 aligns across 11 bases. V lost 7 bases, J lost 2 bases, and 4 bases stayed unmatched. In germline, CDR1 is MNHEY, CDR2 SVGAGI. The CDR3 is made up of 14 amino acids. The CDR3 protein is CASTETSGAYEQYF. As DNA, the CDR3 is TGTGCCAGCACCGAGACTAGCGGGGCCTACGAGCAGTACTTC.